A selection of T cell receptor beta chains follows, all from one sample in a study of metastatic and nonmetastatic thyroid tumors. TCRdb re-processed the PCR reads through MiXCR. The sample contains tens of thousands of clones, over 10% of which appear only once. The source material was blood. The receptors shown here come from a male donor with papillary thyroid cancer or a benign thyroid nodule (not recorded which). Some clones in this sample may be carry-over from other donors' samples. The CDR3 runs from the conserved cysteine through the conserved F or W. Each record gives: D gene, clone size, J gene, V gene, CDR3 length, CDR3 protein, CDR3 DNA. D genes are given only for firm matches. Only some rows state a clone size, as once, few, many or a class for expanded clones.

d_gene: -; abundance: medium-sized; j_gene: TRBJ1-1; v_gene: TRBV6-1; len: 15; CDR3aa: CASSEKPGLNTEAFF; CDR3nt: TGTGCCAGCAGTGAAAAGCCAGGGTTGAACACTGAAGCTTTCTTT
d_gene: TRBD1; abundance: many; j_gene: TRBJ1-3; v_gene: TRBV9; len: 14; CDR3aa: CASSATGGGNTIYF; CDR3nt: TGTGCCAGCAGCGCCACAGGGGGTGGAAACACCATATATTTT
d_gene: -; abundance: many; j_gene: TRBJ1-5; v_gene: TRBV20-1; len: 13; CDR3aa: CSANRLGNQPQHF; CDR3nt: TGCAGTGCTAATAGGCTGGGCAATCAGCCCCAGCATTTT
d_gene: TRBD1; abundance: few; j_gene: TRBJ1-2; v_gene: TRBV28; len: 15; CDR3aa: CTSRPGPGQGDGYTF; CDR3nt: TGCACCAGCAGGCCCGGGCCGGGACAGGGGGATGGCTACACCTTC
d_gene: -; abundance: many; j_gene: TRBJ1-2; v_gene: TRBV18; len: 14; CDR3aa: CASSPPGRKGSYTF; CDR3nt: TGTGCCAGCTCACCACCGGGAAGGAAAGGGAGCTACACCTTC
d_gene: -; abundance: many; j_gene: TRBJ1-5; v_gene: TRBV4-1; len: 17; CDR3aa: CASSQVGVRGSNQPQHF; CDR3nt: TGCGCCAGCAGCCAAGTAGGGGTTAGGGGAAGCAATCAGCCCCAGCATTTT
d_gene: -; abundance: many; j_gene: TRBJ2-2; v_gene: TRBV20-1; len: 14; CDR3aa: CSARASQGSGELFF; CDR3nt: TGCAGTGCTAGGGCCTCACAGGGATCCGGGGAGCTGTTTTTT
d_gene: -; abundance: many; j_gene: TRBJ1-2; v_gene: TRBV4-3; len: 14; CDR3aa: CASSQDRGPGGYTF; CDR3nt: TGCGCCAGCAGCCAAGATCGAGGACCTGGGGGCTACACCTTC
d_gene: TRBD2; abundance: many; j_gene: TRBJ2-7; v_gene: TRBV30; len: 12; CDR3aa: CAWKNSGYEQYF; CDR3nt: TGTGCCTGGAAGAATAGCGGGTACGAGCAGTACTTC
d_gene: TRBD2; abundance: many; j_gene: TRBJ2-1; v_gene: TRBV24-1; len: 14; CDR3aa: CATSVSGISDEQFF; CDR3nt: TGTGCCACCAGTGTTAGCGGGATTAGTGATGAGCAGTTCTTC
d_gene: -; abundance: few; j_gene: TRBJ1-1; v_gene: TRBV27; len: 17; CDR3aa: CASSLFPPGGLNTEAFF; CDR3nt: TGTGCCAGCAGTTTATTCCCCCCGGGGGGGCTGAACACTGAAGCTTTCTTT
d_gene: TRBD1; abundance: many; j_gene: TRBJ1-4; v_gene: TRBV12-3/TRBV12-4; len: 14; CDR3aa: CASSSGTANEKLFF; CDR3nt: TGTGCCAGCAGCAGCGGGACAGCTAATGAAAAACTGTTTTTT
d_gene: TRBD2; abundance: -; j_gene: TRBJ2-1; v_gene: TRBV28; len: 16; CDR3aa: CASTIAGLEGVSEQFF; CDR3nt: TGTGCCAGCACCATCGCGGGACTAGAGGGAGTCAGTGAGCAGTTCTTC
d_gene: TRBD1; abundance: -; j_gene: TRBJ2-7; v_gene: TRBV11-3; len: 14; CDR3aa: CASSPTGQGYEQYF; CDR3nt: TGTGCCAGCAGCCCTACGGGACAGGGCTACGAGCAGTACTTC
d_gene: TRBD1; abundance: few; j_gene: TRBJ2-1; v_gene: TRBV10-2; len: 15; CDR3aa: CASSVPGQGYNEQFF; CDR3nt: TGCGCCAGCAGTGTACCGGGACAGGGGTACAATGAGCAGTTCTTC
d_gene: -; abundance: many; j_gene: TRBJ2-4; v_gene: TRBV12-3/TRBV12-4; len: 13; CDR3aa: CASTGSVGNIQYF; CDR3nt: TGTGCCAGCACCGGGTCAGTCGGAAACATTCAGTACTTC
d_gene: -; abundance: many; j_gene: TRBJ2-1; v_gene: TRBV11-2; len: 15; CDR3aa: CASSLRRPSYNEQFF; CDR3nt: TGTGCCAGCAGCTTGCGAAGGCCCTCATACAATGAGCAGTTCTTC
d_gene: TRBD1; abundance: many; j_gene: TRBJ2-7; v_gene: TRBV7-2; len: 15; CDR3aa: CASSTHRGVPYEQYF; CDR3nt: TGTGCCAGCAGCACCCACAGGGGGGTCCCCTACGAGCAGTACTTC
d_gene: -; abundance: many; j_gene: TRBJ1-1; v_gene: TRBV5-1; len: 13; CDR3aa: CASSPGAVTEAFF; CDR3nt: TGCGCCAGCAGCCCGGGAGCAGTCACTGAAGCTTTCTTT
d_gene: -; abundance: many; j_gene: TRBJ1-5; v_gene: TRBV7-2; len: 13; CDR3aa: CASSLGGGQPQHF; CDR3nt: TGTGCCAGCAGCTTAGGAGGGGGTCAGCCCCAGCATTTT